This T cell receptor beta chain was sequenced for a study of breast tumors, draining lymph nodes, adjacent tissues. A note on this clonotype: The antigen remains undetermined.

Each CDR3 protein is one row after TCRdb ran MiXCR on the multiplex PCR reads. This table has tens of thousands of distinct CDR3 sequences, over 25% appearing once. V was pared by 4 bases and J by 0 bases, with 2 bases of the junction left unmatched. Germline CDR1 SEHNR, CDR2 FQNEAQ (reference sequence). CDR3 length: 14 amino acids. Study-level points and caveats: Tumors had less TCR diversity than lymph nodes, more than nontumor tissue. The data were judged consistent with most tumor T cells coming from lymph node and expanding in tumor.

Samples came from axillary lymph nodes draining the breast cancer. Sequenced: axillary lymph node tissue. The gene calls are TRBV7-9 and TRBJ1-1; the match to TRBD1 covers 7 bases. The source is a female donor with breast cancer. Some clones in this sample may be carry-over from other donors' samples. The CDR3 bases are TGTGCCAGCAGCTGGGACAGATTGAACACTGAAGCTTTCTTT. Amino acid sequence: CASSWDRLNTEAFF.